Described below is a single T cell receptor beta chain sequence and its context. Its cognate antigen is unknown. The entry originates in a study of blood T cells in healthy people across ages. Study-level results: Since the PBMCs were unsorted, naive and antigen-experienced cells could not be conclusively compared. Researchers judged that diversity estimates from one million T cells fell short of true values.

Trimming removed 5 bases at V and 2 bases at J, with 12 bases between. CDR3 length: 14 residues. Healthy Caucasian individuals from Russia aged about 6 to 90 served as donors. With a J-beta primer mix and a sample-barcoded 5' primer, a second PCR ran 7 to 11 cycles. In TCRdb, the 5' RACE reads were re-called with MiXCR into one record per CDR3 protein. The sample holds over 500,000 distinct CDR3 sequences; roughly half are singletons and the top ten take roughly 14%. The V and J genes are TRBV12-3 or TRBV12-4 and TRBJ2-5; D ambiguous. This TCR derives from a woman older than 75 in good health. Sequencing input: blood. DNA of the CDR3: TGTGCCAGCAGTCCGAGCGCAGCTCAAGAGACCCAGTACTTC. Translating gives CASSPSAAQETQYF.